This is a list of T cell receptor beta chains from one sample in a study of T-cell reconstitution after alpha-beta-depleted transplantation in children. TCRdb passed the PCR reads through MiXCR, listing each CDR3 protein once. This table has under 6,500 distinct CDR3 sequences, around 15% appearing once. This material consisted of PBMCs, mostly from graft donor cells, taken 180 days after TCRalphabeta/CD19-depleted stem cell transplant. These TCRs come from a patient aged 2 to 9 who had a stem cell transplant for inherited bone marrow failure, so the T cells may come from the graft donor. Both conserved end residues are part of each CDR3. Fields, in order: CDR3 protein, CDR3 DNA, J gene, D gene, V gene, clone size. D genes are given only for firm matches. Not every row has a clone size; where given, it reads once, few, many or a size class.

cdr3_aa: CASSRDVQPQHF
cdr3_nt: TGTGCCAGCAGCCGTGATGTTCAGCCCCAGCATTTT
j_call: TRBJ1-5
d_call: .
v_call: TRBV7-9
clone_size: many

cdr3_aa: CASSLNMGSGNTIYF
cdr3_nt: TGTGCCAGCAGCTTGAATATGGGATCAGGAAACACCATATATTTT
j_call: TRBJ1-3
d_call: .
v_call: TRBV5-6
clone_size: large

cdr3_aa: CASSPGAGASYTQYF
cdr3_nt: TGTGCCAGCTCACCGGGAGCGGGAGCCAGTTATACGCAGTATTTT
j_call: TRBJ2-3
d_call: TRBD2
v_call: TRBV18
clone_size: many

cdr3_aa: CASSFGTPSIYEQYF
cdr3_nt: TGTGCCAGCAGTTTTGGGACCCCATCGATCTACGAGCAGTACTTC
j_call: TRBJ2-7
d_call: .
v_call: TRBV12-3/TRBV12-4
clone_size: many

cdr3_aa: CASSQIGLAANNEQFF
cdr3_nt: TGTGCCAGCAGCCAGATCGGACTAGCGGCGAACAATGAGCAGTTCTTC
j_call: TRBJ2-1
d_call: TRBD2
v_call: TRBV4-2
clone_size: many

cdr3_aa: CASSPGTGGRETQYF
cdr3_nt: TGTGCCAGCAGCCCCGGGACAGGGGGTCGGGAGACCCAGTACTTC
j_call: TRBJ2-5
d_call: TRBD1
v_call: TRBV5-8
clone_size: many

cdr3_aa: CASSLGGGNYGYTF
cdr3_nt: TGTGCCAGCAGCTTAGGTGGGGGGAACTATGGCTACACCTTC
j_call: TRBJ1-2
d_call: .
v_call: TRBV7-2
clone_size: many

cdr3_aa: CASSLSPIFGRVSGEQYF
cdr3_nt: TGTGCCAGCAGCTTATCCCCGATTTTCGGGAGGGTCTCGGGGGAGCAGTACTTC
j_call: TRBJ2-7
d_call: TRBD2
v_call: TRBV7-2
clone_size: many

cdr3_aa: CSAEEREGPNEQFF
cdr3_nt: TGCAGTGCTGAGGAGCGGGAAGGCCCCAATGAGCAGTTCTTC
j_call: TRBJ2-1
d_call: TRBD2
v_call: TRBV20-1
clone_size: many

cdr3_aa: CAIGAVGETQYF
cdr3_nt: TGTGCCATCGGGGCGGTGGGAGAGACCCAGTACTTC
j_call: TRBJ2-5
d_call: .
v_call: TRBV10-3
clone_size: many

cdr3_aa: CASSFPQEGETQYF
cdr3_nt: TGTGCCAGCAGTTTCCCACAGGAGGGAGAGACCCAGTACTTC
j_call: TRBJ2-5
d_call: .
v_call: TRBV28
clone_size: many

cdr3_aa: CASSIGGETQYF
cdr3_nt: TGTGCCAGCAGTATAGGGGGGGAGACCCAGTACTTC
j_call: TRBJ2-5
d_call: .
v_call: TRBV2
clone_size: .

cdr3_aa: CASIPTVGTGELFF
cdr3_nt: TGTGCCAGTATTCCGACAGTGGGAACCGGGGAGCTGTTTTTT
j_call: TRBJ2-2
d_call: .
v_call: TRBV19
clone_size: many

cdr3_aa: CATEPGPGDTGELFF
cdr3_nt: TGTGCCACCGAACCGGGCCCTGGGGACACCGGGGAGCTGTTTTTT
j_call: TRBJ2-2
d_call: .
v_call: TRBV10-3
clone_size: many

cdr3_aa: CASSYNAVSSGTDTQYF
cdr3_nt: TGTGCCAGCAGTTACAATGCTGTTAGTAGCGGCACAGATACGCAGTATTTT
j_call: TRBJ2-3
d_call: .
v_call: TRBV6-6
clone_size: medium-sized

cdr3_aa: CASSMNTRNEQFF
cdr3_nt: TGTGCCAGTAGTATGAATACTAGGAATGAGCAGTTCTTC
j_call: TRBJ2-1
d_call: .
v_call: TRBV19
clone_size: many

cdr3_aa: CASSAGGDFQETQYF
cdr3_nt: TGTGCCAGCAGTGCCGGCGGGGACTTCCAAGAGACCCAGTACTTC
j_call: TRBJ2-5
d_call: .
v_call: TRBV2
clone_size: many

cdr3_aa: CASSFFWGETQYF
cdr3_nt: TGTGCCAGCAGCTTTTTTTGGGGAGAGACCCAGTACTTC
j_call: TRBJ2-5
d_call: .
v_call: TRBV7-9
clone_size: many

cdr3_aa: CASREPDRQETQYF
cdr3_nt: TGTGCCAGCAGAGAACCTGACAGGCAAGAGACCCAGTACTTC
j_call: TRBJ2-5
d_call: .
v_call: TRBV25-1
clone_size: many

cdr3_aa: CASSLVSSLASGELFF
cdr3_nt: TGTGCCAGCAGCTTAGTCTCTTCGCTAGCGTCCGGGGAGCTGTTTTTT
j_call: TRBJ2-2
d_call: .
v_call: TRBV7-2
clone_size: .

cdr3_aa: CASSSQGNYGYTF
cdr3_nt: TGCGCCAGCAGCTCACAGGGGAACTATGGCTACACCTTC
j_call: TRBJ1-2
d_call: TRBD1
v_call: TRBV5-1
clone_size: many

cdr3_aa: CASSVADAGRYEQYF
cdr3_nt: TGTGCCAGCAGCGTAGCGGATGCAGGGCGCTACGAGCAGTACTTC
j_call: TRBJ2-7
d_call: .
v_call: TRBV9
clone_size: .